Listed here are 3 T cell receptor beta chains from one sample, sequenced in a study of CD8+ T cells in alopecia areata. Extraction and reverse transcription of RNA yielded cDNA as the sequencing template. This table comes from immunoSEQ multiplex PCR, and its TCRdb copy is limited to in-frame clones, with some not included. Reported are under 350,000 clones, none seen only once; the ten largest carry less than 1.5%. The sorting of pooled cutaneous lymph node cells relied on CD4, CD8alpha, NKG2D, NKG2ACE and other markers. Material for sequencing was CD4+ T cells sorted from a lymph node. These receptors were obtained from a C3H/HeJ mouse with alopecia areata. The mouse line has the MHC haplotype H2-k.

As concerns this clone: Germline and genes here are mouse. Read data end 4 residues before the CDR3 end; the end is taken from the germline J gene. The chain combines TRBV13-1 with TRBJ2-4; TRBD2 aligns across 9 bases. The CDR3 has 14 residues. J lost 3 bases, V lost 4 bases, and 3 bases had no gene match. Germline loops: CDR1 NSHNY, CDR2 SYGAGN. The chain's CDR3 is CASSSDWGQNTLYF. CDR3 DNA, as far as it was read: TGTGCCAGCAGTTCTGACTGGGGGCAAAAC.

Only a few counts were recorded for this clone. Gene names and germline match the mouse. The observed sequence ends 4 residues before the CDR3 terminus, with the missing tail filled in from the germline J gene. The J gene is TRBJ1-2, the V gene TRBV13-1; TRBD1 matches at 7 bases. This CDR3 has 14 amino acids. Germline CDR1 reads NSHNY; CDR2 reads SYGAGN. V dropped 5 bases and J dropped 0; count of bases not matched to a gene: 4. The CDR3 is CASRDRPSNSDYTF. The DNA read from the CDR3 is TGTGCCAGCAGGGACAGGCCTTCAAACTCC.

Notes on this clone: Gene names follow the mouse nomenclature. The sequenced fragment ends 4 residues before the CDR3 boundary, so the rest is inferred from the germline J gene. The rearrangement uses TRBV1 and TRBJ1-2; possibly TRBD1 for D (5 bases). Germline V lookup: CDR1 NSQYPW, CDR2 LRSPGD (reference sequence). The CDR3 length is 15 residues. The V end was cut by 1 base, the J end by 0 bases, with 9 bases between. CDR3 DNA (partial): TGCACCTGCAGTGCAGTGGGGGGTGCAAACTCC. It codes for CTCSAVGGANS. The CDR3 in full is CTCSAVGGANSDYTF.